This T cell receptor beta chain was recovered during a study of T cell changes during pregnancy in multiple sclerosis. The V and J ends lost 5 bases and 0 bases respectively, with 9 bases between them. The CDR3 is made up of 14 amino acids. Germline V gene lookup returns CDR1 SGHTA and CDR2 FQGNSA. The table came from immunoSEQ multiplex PCR; TCRdb's copy has only in-frame clones and leaves some out. The table records 55,000 to 95,000 clones, about 92% of them present only once. This receptor was taken from a female donor in good health, enrolled as a control in a pregnancy study. J is TRBJ2-3 and V is TRBV7-2, with a possible D match to TRBD2 (5 bases). This specimen was peripheral blood, taken in the second trimester of pregnancy. The CDR3: CASSTRTSTDTQYF. Here the CDR3 DNA reads TGTGCCAGCAGCACCCGGACTAGCACAGATACGCAGTATTTT.